This TCR beta chain was sequenced in a study of human T cells and chemical hapten exposure (dated by TCRdb to 2020 to 2023). Background for the entire study: For sensitization, 2% DPC in acetone was applied to a 2 cm by 2 cm area of upper inner arm skin. Patch testing on the upper back used Finn chambers containing 0.01% DPC, with scoring done after 6 days according to International Contact Dermatitis Research Group standards. This study followed changes in the peripheral blood TCR repertoire in vivo during primary and secondary sensitization of alopecia patients to the hapten diphenylcyclopropenone (DPC). Patients additionally received weekly therapeutic DPC doses to the scalp throughout the approximately 25-week study period. Blood for TCR sequencing was provided by twenty-nine alopecia patients at one to four time points (pre-sensitization, 2, 6 and 24 weeks). Libraries were combined into a pool for sequencing, and differences in TCR yield between samples came mainly from small differences in library volumes within the pool. The patient cohort, mostly female, included alopecia areata with under or over 50% scalp involvement, alopecia totalis and alopecia universalis. Patient blood was sampled pre-sensitization (week 0) and at 2, 6 and about 24 weeks after DPC sensitization. Broad study findings and their caveats: Repeated subsampling changed both the strength of the expansion versus patch-test correlation and the threshold at which that correlation became significant. The number of PT1 expanded TCRs positively correlated with patch test score, significant at thresholds 8, 16 and 32 but not 4. Significantly more large CDR3 similarity clusters were formed by expanded TCRs than by pre-sensitization or healthy control sets, consistent with antigen-driven responses. Alopecia, a presumed autoimmune disease, was present in all patients, so the immune response of the patients might differ from that of healthy individuals. No change with DPC sensitization was found in the number of TCRs above 1 in 1000 frequency, and no evidence of global repertoire structure alterations was found.

Based on the germline V gene, the CDR1 and CDR2 sequences are MDHEN and SYDVKM. V lost 7 bases and J lost 8 bases; the stretch between them is 13 bases long. The CDR3 sequence holds 12 residues, the cysteine and phenylalanine included. This entry keeps only the CDR3 DNA: 36 bases, framed from base 1. Per the publication, the time point label means: pre-sensitization, week 0. In the paper's terms, the treatment or condition label means: therapeutic diphenylcyclopropenone sensitization with weekly scalp DPC. At each patch-test visit, blood was drawn before the patch test was applied. Patients were considered eligible if aged 18 to 70, diagnosed with alopecia and deemed suitable for DPC therapy, and patients were excluded if pregnant. Total RNA was isolated from unfractionated whole blood collected in Tempus Blood RNA tubes. The method was RACE. Data came from a NextSeq 500. During library preparation, unique molecular identifiers were attached to individual cDNA molecules so that TCRs could be counted quantitatively and reproducibly. Each blood RNA sample was used to sequence both TCR alpha and TCR beta chains. Per the source publication's procedure: Samples had a median of approximately 96,000 TCRs, with a range from about 23,224 to 750,000. The Decombinator software suite was used to annotate V, J and CDR3 in the TCR reads. For PS versus PT1 abundance plots, all samples were subsampled to the same number of TCRs (28,000). Expanded TCRs were defined as absent before sensitization and observed at least eight times at the 2-week time point. The public reads were quality trimmed at Q25 with fastp and then assembled into clones with MiXCR by TCRdb, keeping productive beta chains. Each entry merges the rows of one CDR3 protein and shows their most common DNA and genes. TCRdb assigned the V and J calls; the authors' analysis was not used. Within this sample are approximately 41,000 distinct CDR3 sequences, with about 7.4% of them counted one time only. The top ten clonotypes cover 1.3% of the sample.

Concerning this clonotype itself: It lacks a known antigen. No much larger clonotype is one base removed from it; base qualities were not supplied.

The sequencing used whole blood, collected in connection with sensitization to the hapten diphenylcyclopropenone (DPC). The V gene is TRBV28 and the J gene is TRBJ2-3, with the D gene not clear enough to name. This TCR derives from a woman aged 50 to 60 with alopecia areata. Some clones in this sample may be carry-over from other donors' samples. The sequenced DNA is TGTGCCAGCACAACGACTTATCCTACGCAGTATTTT. Protein translation: CASTTTYPTQYF.